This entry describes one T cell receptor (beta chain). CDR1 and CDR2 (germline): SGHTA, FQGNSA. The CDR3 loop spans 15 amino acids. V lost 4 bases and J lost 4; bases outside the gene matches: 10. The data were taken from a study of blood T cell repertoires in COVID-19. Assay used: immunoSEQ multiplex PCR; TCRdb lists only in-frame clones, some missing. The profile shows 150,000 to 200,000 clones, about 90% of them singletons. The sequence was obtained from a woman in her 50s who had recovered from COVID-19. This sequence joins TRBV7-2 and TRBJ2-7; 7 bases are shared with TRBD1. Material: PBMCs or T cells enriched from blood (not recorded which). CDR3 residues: CASSWDSSLGYEQYF. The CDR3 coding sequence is TGTGCCAGCAGCTGGGACAGCTCCTTGGGATACGAGCAGTACTTC.